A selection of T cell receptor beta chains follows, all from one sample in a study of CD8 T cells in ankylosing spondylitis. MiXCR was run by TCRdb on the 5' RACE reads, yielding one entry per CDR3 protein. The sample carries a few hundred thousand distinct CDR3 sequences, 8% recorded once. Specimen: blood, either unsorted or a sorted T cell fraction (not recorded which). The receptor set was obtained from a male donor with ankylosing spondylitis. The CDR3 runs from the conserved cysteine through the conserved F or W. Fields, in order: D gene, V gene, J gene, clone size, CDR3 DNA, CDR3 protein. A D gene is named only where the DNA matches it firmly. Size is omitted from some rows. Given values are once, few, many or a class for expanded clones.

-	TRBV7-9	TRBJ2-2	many	TGTGCCAGCAGGCTGCCCCGGCGGGCCTCTAACACCGGGGAGCTGTTTTTT	CASRLPRRASNTGELFF
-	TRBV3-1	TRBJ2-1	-	TGTGCCAGCAGCCAAGATAGGGGAGCCTACAATGAGCAGTTCTTC	CASSQDRGAYNEQFF
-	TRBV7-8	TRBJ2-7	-	TGTGCCAGCATCCGTACGGAGGACACGTACGAGCAGTACTTC	CASIRTEDTYEQYF
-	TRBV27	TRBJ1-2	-	TGTGCCAGCAGGGGGACCGGTTTCTACTATGGCTACACCTTC	CASRGTGFYYGYTF
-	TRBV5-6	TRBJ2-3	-	TGTGCCAGCAGCTCGGGACCGTTCACAGATACGCAGTATTTT	CASSSGPFTDTQYF
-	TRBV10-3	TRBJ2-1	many	TGTGCCACGTCCACCGACTACAATGAGCAGTTCTTC	CATSTDYNEQFF
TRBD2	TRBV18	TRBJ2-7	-	TGTGCCAGCTCCACCGGACTAGCGGGAGGGCCAGGTGAGCAGTACTTC	CASSTGLAGGPGEQYF
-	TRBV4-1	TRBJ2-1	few	TGCGCCAGCAGCCAACCCGAGCGAGCAACTTACAATGAGCAGTTCTTC	CASSQPERATYNEQFF
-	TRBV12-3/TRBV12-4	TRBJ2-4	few	TGTGCCAGCAGTCCCCAGGGGGGGCCAGGCATTCAGTACTTC	CASSPQGGPGIQYF
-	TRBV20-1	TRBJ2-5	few	TGCAGTGCTAGAGATCTTAAAGTGGGGGTAGAAGAGACCCAGTACTTC	CSARDLKVGVEETQYF
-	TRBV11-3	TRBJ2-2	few	TGTGCCAGCAGCTTGGTTCCCAGGAACACCGGGGAGCTGTTTTTT	CASSLVPRNTGELFF
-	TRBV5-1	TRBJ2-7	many	TGCGCCAGCAGCTTGGCAGACGGCAACTCCTACGAGCAGTACTTC	CASSLADGNSYEQYF
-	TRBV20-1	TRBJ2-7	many	TGCAGTGCTAGAGACAACTACGAGCAGTACTTC	CSARDNYEQYF
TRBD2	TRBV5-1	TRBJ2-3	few	TGCGCCAGCAGCTTTGTAGCGGGCGGAGGTATAGATGCGCAGTATTTT	CASSFVAGGGIDAQYF
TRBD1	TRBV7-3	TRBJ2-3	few	TGTGCCAGCAGCTTATCTCCTGGGACAGCCACAGATACGCAGTATTTT	CASSLSPGTATDTQYF
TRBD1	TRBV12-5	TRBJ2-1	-	TGTGCTAGTGGTCAGGGGGATGAGCAGTTCTTC	CASGQGDEQFF
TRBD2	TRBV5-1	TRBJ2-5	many	TGCGCCAGCAGCTTGGGACTAGCGGGAGTTAGAGAGACCCAGTACTTC	CASSLGLAGVRETQYF
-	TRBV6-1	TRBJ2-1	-	TGTGCCAGCAGTGAAGAAAGAAGCTCCTACAATGAGCAGTTCTTC	CASSEERSSYNEQFF